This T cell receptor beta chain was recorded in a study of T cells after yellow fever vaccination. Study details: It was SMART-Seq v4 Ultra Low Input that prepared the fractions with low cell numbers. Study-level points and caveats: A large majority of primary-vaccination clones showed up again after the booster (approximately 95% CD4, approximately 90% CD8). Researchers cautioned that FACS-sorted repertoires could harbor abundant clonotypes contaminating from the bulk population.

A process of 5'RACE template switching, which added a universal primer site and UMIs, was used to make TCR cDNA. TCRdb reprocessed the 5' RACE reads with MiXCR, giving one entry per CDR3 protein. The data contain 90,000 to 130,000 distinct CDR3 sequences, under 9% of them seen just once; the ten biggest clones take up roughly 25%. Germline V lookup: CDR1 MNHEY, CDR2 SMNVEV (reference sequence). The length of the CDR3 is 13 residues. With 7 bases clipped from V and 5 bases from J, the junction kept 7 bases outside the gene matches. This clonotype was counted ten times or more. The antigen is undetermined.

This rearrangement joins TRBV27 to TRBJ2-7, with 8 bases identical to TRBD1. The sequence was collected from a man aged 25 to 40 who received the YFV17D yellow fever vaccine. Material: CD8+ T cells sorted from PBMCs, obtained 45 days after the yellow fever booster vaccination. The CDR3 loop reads CASTNGQGNEQYF. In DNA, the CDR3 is TGTGCCAGCACTAACGGACAGGGTAACGAGCAGTACTTC.